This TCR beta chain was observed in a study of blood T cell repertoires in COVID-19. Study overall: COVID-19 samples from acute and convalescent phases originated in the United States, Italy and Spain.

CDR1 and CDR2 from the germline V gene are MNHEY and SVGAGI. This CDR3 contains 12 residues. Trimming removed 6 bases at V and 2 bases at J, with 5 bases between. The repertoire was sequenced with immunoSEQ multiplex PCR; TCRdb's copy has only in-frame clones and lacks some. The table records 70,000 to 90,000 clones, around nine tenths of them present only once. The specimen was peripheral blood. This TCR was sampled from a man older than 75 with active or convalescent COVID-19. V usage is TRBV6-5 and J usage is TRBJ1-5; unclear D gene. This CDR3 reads CASSRGNQPQHF. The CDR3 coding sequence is TGTGCCAGCAGCCGCGGCAATCAGCCCCAGCATTTT.